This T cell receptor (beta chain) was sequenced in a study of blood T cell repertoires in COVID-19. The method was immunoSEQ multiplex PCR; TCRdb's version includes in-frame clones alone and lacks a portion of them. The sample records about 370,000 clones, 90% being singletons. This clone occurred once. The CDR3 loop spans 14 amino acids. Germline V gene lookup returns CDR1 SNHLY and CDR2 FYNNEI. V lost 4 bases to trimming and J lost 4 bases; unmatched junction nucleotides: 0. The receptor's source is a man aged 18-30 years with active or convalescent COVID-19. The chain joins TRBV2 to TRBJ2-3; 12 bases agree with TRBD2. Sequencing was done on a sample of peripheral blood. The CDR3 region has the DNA TGTGCCAGCAGTGCTAGCGGGAGGGCAGATACGCAGTATTTT. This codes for CASSASGRADTQYF.